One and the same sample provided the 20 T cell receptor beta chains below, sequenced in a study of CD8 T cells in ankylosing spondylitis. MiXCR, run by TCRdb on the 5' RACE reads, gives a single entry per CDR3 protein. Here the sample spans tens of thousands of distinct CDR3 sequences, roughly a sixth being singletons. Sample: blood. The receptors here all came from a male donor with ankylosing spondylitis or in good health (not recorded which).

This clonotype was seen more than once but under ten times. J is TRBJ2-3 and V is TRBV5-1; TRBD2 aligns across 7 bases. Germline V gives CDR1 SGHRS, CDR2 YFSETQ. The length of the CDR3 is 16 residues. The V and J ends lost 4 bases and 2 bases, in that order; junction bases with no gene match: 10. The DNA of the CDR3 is TGCGCCAGCAGCGCGTTCGGGGGGACTAACACAGATACGCAGTATTTT. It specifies CASSAFGGTNTDTQYF.

The CDR3 nucleotides read TGTGCCAGCAGCTTAAATGGCGGGAGGGCCGAGGAGACCCAGTACTTC. This gives the protein CASSLNGGRAEETQYF. The rearrangement uses TRBV7-3 and TRBJ2-5; 9 bases match TRBD2. With V trimmed by 1 base and J by 5 bases, 8 bases remained unmatched. From germline, CDR1 is SGHTA and CDR2 FQGTGA. The CDR3 extends over 16 amino acids.

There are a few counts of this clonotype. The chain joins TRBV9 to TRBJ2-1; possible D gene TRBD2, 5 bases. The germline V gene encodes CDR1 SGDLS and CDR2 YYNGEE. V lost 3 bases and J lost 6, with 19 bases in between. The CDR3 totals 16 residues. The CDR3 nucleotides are TGTGCCAGCAGCGCCCCCCGGGAAAGCCCTACCAATGAGCAGTTCTTC. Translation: CASSAPRESPTNEQFF.

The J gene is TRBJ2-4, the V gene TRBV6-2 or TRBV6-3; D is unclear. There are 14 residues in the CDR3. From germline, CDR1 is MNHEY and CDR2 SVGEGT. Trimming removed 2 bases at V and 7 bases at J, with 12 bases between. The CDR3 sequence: CASSYGDDRNIQYF. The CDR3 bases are TGTGCCAGCAGTTACGGTGACGATCGCAACATTCAGTACTTC.

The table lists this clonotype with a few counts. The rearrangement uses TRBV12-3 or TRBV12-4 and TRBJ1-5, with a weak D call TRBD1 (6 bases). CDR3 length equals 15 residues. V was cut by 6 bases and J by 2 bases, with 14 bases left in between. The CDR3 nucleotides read TGTGCCAGCAGCATCACAGGGTCGGGCAATCAGCCCCAGCATTTT. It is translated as CASSITGSGNQPQHF.

The CDR3 protein is CASSLIVGGFGEKLFF. DNA for the CDR3: TGTGCCAGCAGTTTAATTGTTGGAGGATTCGGCGAAAAACTGTTTTTT. V usage is TRBV28 and J usage is TRBJ1-4, with D hard to call. Looked up from germline, CDR1 is MDHEN and CDR2 is SYDVKM. V dropped 2 bases and J dropped 8 bases, with 18 bases sitting between them. The CDR3 runs to 16 residues.

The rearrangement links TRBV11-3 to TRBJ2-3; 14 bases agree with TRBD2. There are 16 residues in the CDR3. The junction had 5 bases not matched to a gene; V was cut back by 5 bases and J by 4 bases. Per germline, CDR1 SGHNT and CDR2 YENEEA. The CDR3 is CASSRGLAGGADTQYF. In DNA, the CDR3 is TGTGCCAGCAGCCGAGGACTAGCGGGAGGAGCAGATACGCAGTATTTT.

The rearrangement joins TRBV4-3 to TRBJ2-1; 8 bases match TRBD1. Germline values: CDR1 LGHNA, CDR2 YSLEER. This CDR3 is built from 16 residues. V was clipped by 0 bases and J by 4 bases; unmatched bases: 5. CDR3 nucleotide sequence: TGCGCCAGCAGCCAAGATTCAGGGGGCAGGTACAATGAGCAGTTCTTC. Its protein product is CASSQDSGGRYNEQFF.

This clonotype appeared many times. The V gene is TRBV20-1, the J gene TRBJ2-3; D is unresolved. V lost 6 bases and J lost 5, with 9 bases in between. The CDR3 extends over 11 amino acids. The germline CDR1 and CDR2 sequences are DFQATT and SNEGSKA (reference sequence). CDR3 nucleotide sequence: TGCAGTGCCTTACTTGAAGATACGCAGTATTTT. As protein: CSALLEDTQYF.

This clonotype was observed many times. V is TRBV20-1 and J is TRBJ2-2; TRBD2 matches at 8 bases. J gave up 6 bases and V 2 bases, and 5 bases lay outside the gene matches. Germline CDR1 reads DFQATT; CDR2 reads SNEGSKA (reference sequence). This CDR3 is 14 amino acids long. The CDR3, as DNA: TGCAGTGCTAGAATGTCGGGGGGGGCCGGGGAGCTGTTTTTT. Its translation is CSARMSGGAGELFF.

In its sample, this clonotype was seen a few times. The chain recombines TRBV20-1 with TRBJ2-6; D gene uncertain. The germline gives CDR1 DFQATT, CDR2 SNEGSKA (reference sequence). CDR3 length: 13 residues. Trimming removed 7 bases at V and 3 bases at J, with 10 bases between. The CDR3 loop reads CSVRTGGANVLTF. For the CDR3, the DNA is TGCAGTGTTCGGACCGGTGGGGCCAACGTCCTGACTTTC.

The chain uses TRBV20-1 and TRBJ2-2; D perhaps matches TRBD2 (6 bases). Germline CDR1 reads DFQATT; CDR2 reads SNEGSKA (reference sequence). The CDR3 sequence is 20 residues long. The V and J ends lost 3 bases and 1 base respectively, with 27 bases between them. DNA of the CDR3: TGCAGTGCTAGCCTTGACGGCGGCCAACCCTTGGGACTGAACACCGGGGAGCTGTTTTTT. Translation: CSASLDGGQPLGLNTGELFF.

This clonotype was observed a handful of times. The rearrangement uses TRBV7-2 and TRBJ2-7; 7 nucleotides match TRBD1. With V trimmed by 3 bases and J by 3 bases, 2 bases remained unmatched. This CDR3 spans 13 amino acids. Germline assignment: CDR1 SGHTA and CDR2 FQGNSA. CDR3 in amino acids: CASSFNRGYEQYF. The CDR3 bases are TGTGCCAGCAGCTTCAACAGGGGCTACGAGCAGTACTTC. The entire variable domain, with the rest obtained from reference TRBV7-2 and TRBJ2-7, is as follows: GAGVSQSPSNKVTEKGKDVELRCDPISGHTALYWYRQSLGQGLEFLIYFQGNSAPDKSGLPSDRFSAERTGGSVSTLTIQRTQQEDSAVYLCASSFNRGYEQYFGPGTRLTVT.

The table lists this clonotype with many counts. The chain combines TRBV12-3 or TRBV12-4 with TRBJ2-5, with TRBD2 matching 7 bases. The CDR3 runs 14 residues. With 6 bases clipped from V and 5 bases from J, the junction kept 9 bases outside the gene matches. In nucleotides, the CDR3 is TGTGCCAGCAGCCAGCGGGATGGAGAGGAGACCCAGTACTTC. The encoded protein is CASSQRDGEETQYF.

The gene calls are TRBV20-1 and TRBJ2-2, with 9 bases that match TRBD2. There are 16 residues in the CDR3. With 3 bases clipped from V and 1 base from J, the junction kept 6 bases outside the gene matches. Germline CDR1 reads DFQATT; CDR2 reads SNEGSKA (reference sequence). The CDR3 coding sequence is TGCAGTGCTAGTGGCCTAGCGGGGAAGAACACCGGGGAGCTGTTTTTT. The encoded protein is CSASGLAGKNTGELFF.

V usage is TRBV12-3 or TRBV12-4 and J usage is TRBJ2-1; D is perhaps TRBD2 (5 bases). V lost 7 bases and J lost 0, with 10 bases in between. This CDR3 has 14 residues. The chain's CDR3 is CASTQGSSYNEQFF. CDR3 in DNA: TGTGCCAGCACTCAAGGGAGCTCCTACAATGAGCAGTTCTTC.

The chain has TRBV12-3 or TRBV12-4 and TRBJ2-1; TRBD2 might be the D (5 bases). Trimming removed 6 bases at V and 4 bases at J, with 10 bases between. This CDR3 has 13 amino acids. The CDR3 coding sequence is TGTGCCAGCAGGACGGCGGGTTACAATGAGCAGTTCTTC. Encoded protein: CASRTAGYNEQFF.

The CDR3, as DNA: TGTGCCAGCAGTTGGGCGGCAGAGCAGTTCTTC. Protein sequence: CASSWAAEQFF. The chain uses TRBV28 and TRBJ2-1; D unresolved. The germline V gene encodes CDR1 MDHEN and CDR2 SYDVKM. V was clipped by 4 bases and J by 10 bases, with 8 bases between them. The CDR3 has 11 amino acids.

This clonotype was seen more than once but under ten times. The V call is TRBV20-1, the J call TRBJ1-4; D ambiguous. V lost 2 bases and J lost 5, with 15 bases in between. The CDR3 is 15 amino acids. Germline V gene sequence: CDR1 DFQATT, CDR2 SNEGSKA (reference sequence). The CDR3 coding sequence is TGCAGTGCTAGATGGGGAGGAGTAGCCAATGAAAAACTGTTTTTT. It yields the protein CSARWGGVANEKLFF.

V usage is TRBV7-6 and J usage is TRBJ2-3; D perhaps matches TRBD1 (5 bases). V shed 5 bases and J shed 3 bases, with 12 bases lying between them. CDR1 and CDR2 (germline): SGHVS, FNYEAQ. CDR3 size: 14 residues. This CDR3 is CASSTARVTDTQYF. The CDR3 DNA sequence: TGTGCCAGCAGCACCGCCAGGGTAACAGATACGCAGTATTTT.